The clone carrying this T cell receptor (beta chain) was seen many times. This record comes from a study of regulatory T cells in long-lasting Graves disease. Documented time point: newly diagnosed GD, antithyroid drugs for less than 3 months. PBMC RNA served as the TCR library source. Through Arm-PCR of CDR3 regions and iRepertoire HTBI primers, TCR beta libraries were built. Each CDR3 protein gets one entry after TCRdb re-called the multiplex PCR reads with MiXCR. The sample lists about 360,000 distinct CDR3 sequences; roughly 15% were seen once. The same data also went into a second study, on T cells in Graves' hyperthyroidism and ophthalmopathy. That work states: In patients aged 18 to 65, hyperthyroidism was newly diagnosed, with duration under 2 months.

This material consisted of peripheral blood mononuclear cells (PBMCs), taken at new diagnosis, from a patient treated with antithyroid drugs. The TCR comes from a woman aged 18-29 years with Graves disease.

In DNA, the CDR3 is TGTGCCAGCAGTTTATCCGGGACAGTTGCCTACGAGCAGTACTTC. Translating gives CASSLSGTVAYEQYF. The V call is TRBV7-3, the J call TRBJ2-7; 7 bases line up with TRBD1. The CDR3 is 15 amino acids. Per germline, CDR1 SGHTA and CDR2 FQGTGA. The junction had 10 bases not matched to a gene; V was cut back by 6 bases and J by 2 bases.